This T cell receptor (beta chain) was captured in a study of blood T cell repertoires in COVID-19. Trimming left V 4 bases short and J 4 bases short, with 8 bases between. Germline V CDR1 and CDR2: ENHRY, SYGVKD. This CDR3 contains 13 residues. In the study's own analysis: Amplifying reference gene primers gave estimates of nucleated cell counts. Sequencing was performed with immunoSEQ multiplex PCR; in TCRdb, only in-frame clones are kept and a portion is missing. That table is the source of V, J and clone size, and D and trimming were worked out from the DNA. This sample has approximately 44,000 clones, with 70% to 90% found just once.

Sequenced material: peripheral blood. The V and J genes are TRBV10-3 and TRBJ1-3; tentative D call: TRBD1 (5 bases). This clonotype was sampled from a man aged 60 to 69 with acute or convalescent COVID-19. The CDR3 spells CAISVGEGNTIYF. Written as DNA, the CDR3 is TGTGCCATCAGTGTAGGGGAAGGAAACACCATATATTTT.